The 3 T cell receptor beta chains in this list originate from one sample, sequenced in a study of neurological immune-mediated disorders. TCRdb redid the calling of the 5' RACE reads with MiXCR, one entry per CDR3 protein. The sample includes just over 50,000 distinct CDR3 sequences, around 3.1% of them seen just once. Sequencing was performed on PBMCs. The source of these receptors is a man in his forties with multiple sclerosis.

This clonotype was detected many times. The chain has TRBV5-1 and TRBJ1-4; D gene uncertain. This CDR3 is built from 15 residues. V dropped 4 bases and J dropped 0 bases, with 10 bases sitting between them. Germline CDR1 and CDR2: SGHRS and YFSETQ. CDR3 nucleotides: TGCGCCAGCAGCACCGGACGGACAACTAATGAAAAACTGTTTTTT. It yields the protein CASSTGRTTNEKLFF.

This clonotype has a count of ten or more. The J gene is TRBJ2-7, the V gene TRBV5-6; 9 positions agree with TRBD1. In germline, CDR1 is SGHDT, CDR2 YYEEEE. The V and J ends lost 1 base and 0 bases, in that order; junction bases with no gene match: 8. The CDR3 runs 17 residues. The DNA for the CDR3 is TGTGCCAGCAGCTTGTCCCTACAGGGGGCTTTCTCCTACGAGCAGTACTTC. As protein: CASSLSLQGAFSYEQYF. The entire variable domain, with the rest obtained from reference TRBV5-6 and TRBJ2-7, is as follows: DAGVTQSPTHLIKTRGQQVTLRCSPKSGHDTVSWYQQALGQGPQFIFQYYEEEERQRGNFPDRFSGHQFPNYSSELNVNALLLGDSALYLCASSLSLQGAFSYEQYFGPGTRLTVT.

This clonotype was found many times. The chain employs TRBV6-5 and TRBJ2-7; D tentatively fits TRBD1 or TRBD2 (5 bases each). Germline V gene lookup returns CDR1 MNHEY and CDR2 SVGAGI. This CDR3 comprises 15 residues. The V end lost 6 bases, the J end lost 2 bases, and 17 bases lay between the germline ends. CDR3 amino acids: CASSLPGTPTYEQYF. CDR3 in DNA: TGTGCCAGCAGCCTTCCCGGGACGCCGACCTACGAGCAGTACTTC.